This T cell receptor beta chain was captured by sequencing in a study of long-term antiretroviral therapy in people with HIV. Germline V CDR1 and CDR2: SGHAT, FQNNGV. The CDR3 contains 16 residues. V shed 5 bases and J shed 5 bases, with 18 bases lying between them. This clone occurred once. Researchers report immunoSEQ v3.0 was run at survey level. The study targeted 40,000-50,000 T-cell genomes per sample in sequencing. The repertoire was sequenced with immunoSEQ multiplex PCR; TCRdb's copy has only in-frame clones and lacks some. The data hold 15,000 to 20,000 clones, with approximately 95% observed a single time.

The TCR sequence derives from a man aged 25 to 40 with HIV. V gene TRBV11-2 combines with J gene TRBJ2-2; D is unresolved. This specimen was unsorted PBMCs, taken 10 to 12 years after starting antiretroviral therapy. Here the CDR3 DNA reads TGTGCCAGCAGCCCCGGCATAGGGTCGGGTACCGGGGAGCTGTTTTTT. Translated: CASSPGIGSGTGELFF.